The 13 T cell receptor beta chains presented below share a single source sample, sequenced in a study of chemoradiotherapy in HPV16-positive cancers. Method: immunoSEQ multiplex PCR; TCRdb's copy keeps in-frame clones and lacks some. The table lists approximately 9,800 clones, over 80% of them singletons. Sequencing was performed on blood, taken from a patient who underwent chemoradiotherapy. Every receptor here comes from a human donor with HPV-associated anogenital cancer.

This chain connects TRBV18 to TRBJ1-2; D call uncertain. Trimming removed 2 bases at V and 2 bases at J, with 9 bases between. This CDR3 region has 14 residues. Germline CDR1 is KGHSH and CDR2 is LQKENI. The CDR3 is CASSPEGYNYGYTF. In DNA, the CDR3 is TGTGCCAGCTCACCAGAGGGATACAACTATGGCTACACCTTC.

This chain connects TRBV14 to TRBJ1-6; TRBD1 agrees at 8 bases. The V and J ends lost 3 bases and 10 bases, in that order; junction bases with no gene match: 5. The CDR3 has 14 amino acids. From germline, CDR1 is SGHDN and CDR2 FVKESK. The CDR3 loop is CASSHSGGNSPLHF. The CDR3, as DNA: TGTGCCAGCAGCCATTCAGGGGGCAACTCACCCCTCCACTTT.

This chain uses TRBV2 with TRBJ2-1, with D possibly matching TRBD2 (6 bases). Germline CDR1 SNHLY, CDR2 FYNNEI. The CDR3 totals 14 residues. Trimming stripped 2 bases from V and 5 bases from J, with 10 bases between. As DNA, the CDR3 is TGTGCCAGCAGTGAACTGTGGAGGGACAATGAGCAGTTCTTC. Translating gives CASSELWRDNEQFF.

This clone was picked up one time. V gene TRBV5-6 combines with J gene TRBJ2-5; 7 nucleotides agree with TRBD1. CDR3 length equals 13 residues. Germline lookup yields CDR1 SGHDT and CDR2 YYEEEE. V was pared by 3 bases and J by 3 bases, with 2 bases of the junction left unmatched. CDR3 sequence: CASSSGTEETQYF. CDR3 DNA: TGTGCCAGCAGCTCCGGGACAGAAGAGACCCAGTACTTC.

V is TRBV28 and J is TRBJ1-4; a weak D match, TRBD1 (6 bases). The CDR3 totals 14 residues. Trimming removed 5 bases at V and 4 bases at J, with 11 bases between. CDR1 and CDR2 (germline): MDHEN, SYDVKM. The CDR3 protein is CASSPRGGNEKLFF. The CDR3 DNA reads TGTGCCAGCAGTCCTAGGGGGGGTAATGAAAAACTGTTTTTT.

A few counts support this clone. V gene TRBV30 combines with J gene TRBJ1-5, with TRBD1 matching over 7 bases. V shed 5 bases, J shed 4 bases, and the junction held 5 bases outside the gene matches. The CDR3 is 13 residues long. Germline CDR1 is GTSNPN and CDR2 is SVGIG (reference sequence). The DNA of the CDR3 is TGTGCCTGGGGGGACAGACCTAATCAGCCCCAGCATTTT. It codes for CAWGDRPNQPQHF.

This sequence joins TRBV5-1 and TRBJ2-2, with 9 nucleotides matching TRBD1. Germline V lookup: CDR1 SGHRS, CDR2 YFSETQ. V lost 3 bases, J lost 0 bases, and 6 bases stayed unmatched. The CDR3 contains 17 residues. CDR3 in amino acids: CASSSQQGAPNTGELFF. The DNA of the CDR3 is TGCGCCAGCAGCTCACAACAGGGGGCCCCGAACACCGGGGAGCTGTTTTTT. Together with reference TRBV5-1 and TRBJ2-2, the CDR3 gives the full variable domain: KAGVTQTPRYLIKTRGQQVTLSCSPISGHRSVSWYQQTPGQGLQFLFEYFSETQRNKGNFPGRFSGRQFSNSRSEMNVSTLELGDSALYLCASSSQQGAPNTGELFFGEGSRLTVL.

The rearrangement joins TRBV5-4 to TRBJ2-7; tentative D call: TRBD1 (5 bases). The CDR3 covers 15 residues. V gave up 0 bases and J gave up 3 bases, with 13 bases separating them. The V gene's germline CDR1 is SGHNT and CDR2 YYREEE (reference sequence). CDR3 sequence reads: CASSLGWQGIYEQYF. As DNA, the CDR3 is TGTGCCAGCAGCTTGGGGTGGCAGGGCATCTACGAGCAGTACTTC.

This chain joins TRBV5-5 and TRBJ1-2, with 8 bases fitting TRBD1. The CDR3 runs 15 residues. Unmatched junction bases numbered 10, after V lost 4 bases and J lost 5 bases. The germline gives CDR1 SGHKS, CDR2 YYEKEE (reference sequence). The CDR3 DNA reads TGTGCCAGCAGCGTCGACAGGGGTCTGGGGTATGGCTACACCTTC. Protein sequence: CASSVDRGLGYGYTF.

The chain is built from TRBV30 and TRBJ2-3; 8 bases fit TRBD1. V lost 0 bases and J lost 3; bases outside the gene matches: 11. This CDR3 spans 17 amino acids. Germline V lookup: CDR1 GTSNPN, CDR2 SVGIG (reference sequence). CDR3 loop: CAWSVPRQGASTDTQYF. DNA of the CDR3: TGTGCCTGGAGTGTACCCCGGCAGGGGGCGTCGACAGATACGCAGTATTTT.

The chain links TRBV21-1 to TRBJ2-3. TRBV21-1 is a listed pseudogene. The CDR3 consists of 16 residues. As DNA, the CDR3 is TGTGCCAGCAGCAAACGGCGAAGGGTTTGCACAGATACGCAGTATTTT. The encoded protein is CASSKRRRVCTDTQYF.

The V gene is TRBV2, the J gene TRBJ1-2; D is perhaps TRBD1 (6 bases). The CDR3 is 14 residues long. V lost 7 bases and J lost 4, with 16 bases in between. Per the germline V gene, CDR1 is SNHLY and CDR2 is FYNNEI. The CDR3 here is CASTGQGLGYGYTF. The DNA for the CDR3 is TGTGCCAGCACCGGCCAGGGGTTGGGCTATGGCTACACCTTC.

V is TRBV7-7 and J is TRBJ2-3, with D possibly TRBD2 on 5 matching bases. CDR3 length equals 16 residues. CDR1 is SSHAT and CDR2 is FNYEAQ in the germline V gene (reference sequence). V lost 0 bases and J lost 3, with 13 bases in between. The CDR3 region is CASSLALGEGTDTQYF. CDR3 coding DNA: TGTGCCAGCAGCTTAGCGCTCGGAGAGGGTACAGATACGCAGTATTTT.